These T cell receptor beta chains were read from a single sample in a study of T cell changes during pregnancy in multiple sclerosis. The data were produced by immunoSEQ multiplex PCR, yet TCRdb's version contains in-frame clones alone and is incomplete. The sample has tens of thousands of clones, 70% to 90% seen once. The sample here was CD8+ T cells from peripheral blood mononuclear cells, taken in the first trimester of pregnancy. These receptors came from a female donor in good health, enrolled as a control in a pregnancy study. The CDR3 runs from the conserved cysteine through the conserved F or W. A D gene is named only where the DNA matches it firmly. Clone size is not always given. Where it is, it says once, few, many or a class for expanded clones.

J gene: TRBJ2-7
D gene: NA
clone size: NA
V gene: TRBV5-4
CDR3 protein: CASSLGNERSPTYEQYF
CDR3 DNA: TGTGCCAGCAGCTTGGGGAACGAGAGGTCACCTACCTACGAGCAGTACTTC

J gene: TRBJ2-5
D gene: NA
clone size: medium-sized
V gene: TRBV4-3
CDR3 protein: CASSRGGGLWETQYF
CDR3 DNA: TGCGCCAGCAGCCGAGGGGGGGGCCTATGGGAGACCCAGTACTTC

J gene: TRBJ2-1
D gene: NA
clone size: few
V gene: TRBV5-5
CDR3 protein: CASRTDQSSYNEQFF
CDR3 DNA: TGTGCCAGCAGAACAGACCAGAGCTCCTACAATGAGCAGTTCTTC

J gene: TRBJ2-5
D gene: NA
clone size: NA
V gene: TRBV7-3
CDR3 protein: CASSLGGGAGETQYF
CDR3 DNA: TGTGCCAGCAGCTTAGGAGGAGGGGCCGGTGAGACCCAGTACTTC

J gene: TRBJ2-3
D gene: TRBD2
clone size: few
V gene: TRBV5-8
CDR3 protein: CASSFGLAGGDTQYF
CDR3 DNA: TGTGCCAGCAGCTTTGGTCTAGCGGGGGGAGATACGCAGTATTTT

J gene: TRBJ1-5
D gene: NA
clone size: NA
V gene: TRBV12-5
CDR3 protein: CASGLVRWGEQPQHF
CDR3 DNA: TGTGCTAGTGGTTTGGTACGGTGGGGCGAACAGCCCCAGCATTTT

J gene: TRBJ2-7
D gene: TRBD2
clone size: NA
V gene: TRBV27
CDR3 protein: CASSFGGGSSYEQYF
CDR3 DNA: TGTGCCAGCAGTTTCGGCGGGGGAAGCTCCTACGAGCAGTACTTC

J gene: TRBJ2-3
D gene: NA
clone size: NA
V gene: TRBV7-3
CDR3 protein: CASSLMGPDTQYF
CDR3 DNA: TGTGCCAGCAGCTTAATGGGCCCAGATACGCAGTATTTT

J gene: TRBJ1-1
D gene: NA
clone size: few
V gene: TRBV7-7
CDR3 protein: CASSMTSNTEAFF
CDR3 DNA: TGTGCTAGCAGCATGACATCGAACACTGAAGCTTTCTTT

J gene: TRBJ2-1
D gene: NA
clone size: NA
V gene: TRBV27
CDR3 protein: CASSLEGSYNEQFF
CDR3 DNA: TGTGCCAGCAGTTTGGAGGGCTCCTACAATGAGCAGTTCTTC

J gene: TRBJ1-1
D gene: TRBD1
clone size: NA
V gene: TRBV6-6
CDR3 protein: CASSHGTGGSSTEAFF
CDR3 DNA: TGTGCCAGCAGCCACGGGACAGGGGGCTCGAGCACTGAAGCTTTCTTT

J gene: TRBJ1-2
D gene: NA
clone size: NA
V gene: TRBV2
CDR3 protein: CASSEGGGSYGYTF
CDR3 DNA: TGTGCCAGCAGTGAAGGGGGGGGAAGTTATGGCTACACCTTC

J gene: TRBJ1-2
D gene: NA
clone size: NA
V gene: TRBV6-5
CDR3 protein: CASSYQSRGDYGYTF
CDR3 DNA: TGTGCCAGCAGTTACCAATCCAGGGGAGATTATGGCTACACCTTC

J gene: TRBJ2-5
D gene: TRBD1
clone size: NA
V gene: TRBV7-9
CDR3 protein: CASSLYAGGSQETQYF
CDR3 DNA: TGTGCCAGCAGCTTATATGCAGGGGGCTCACAAGAGACCCAGTACTTC

J gene: TRBJ2-3
D gene: NA
clone size: NA
V gene: TRBV21-1
CDR3 protein: CASGWTSISTDTQYF
CDR3 DNA: TGTGCCAGCGGTTGGACTAGTATAAGCACAGATACGCAGTATTTT

J gene: TRBJ1-5
D gene: NA
clone size: NA
V gene: TRBV19
CDR3 protein: CASSIGGGLGQPQHF
CDR3 DNA: TGTGCCAGTAGTATAGGCGGGGGTCTTGGGCAGCCCCAGCATTTT

J gene: TRBJ1-2
D gene: TRBD1
clone size: NA
V gene: TRBV14
CDR3 protein: CASSQRDREAYGYTF
CDR3 DNA: TGTGCCAGCAGCCAGCGGGACAGGGAGGCCTATGGCTACACCTTC

J gene: TRBJ1-5
D gene: NA
clone size: NA
V gene: TRBV6-1
CDR3 protein: CASSEMETGFSHF
CDR3 DNA: TGTGCCAGCAGTGAAATGGAAACAGGGTTCTCGCATTTT

J gene: TRBJ2-3
D gene: NA
clone size: NA
V gene: TRBV6-1
CDR3 protein: CASSESRGANTDTQYF
CDR3 DNA: TGTGCCAGCAGTGAATCCCGGGGGGCTAACACAGATACGCAGTATTTT

J gene: TRBJ1-5
D gene: NA
clone size: NA
V gene: TRBV5-8
CDR3 protein: CASRAGSNQPQHF
CDR3 DNA: TGTGCCAGCCGCGCAGGGTCGAATCAGCCCCAGCATTTT

J gene: TRBJ1-2
D gene: NA
clone size: NA
V gene: TRBV20-1
CDR3 protein: CSGTGGYGHTF
CDR3 DNA: TGCAGTGGGACGGGGGGCTATGGCCACACCTTC

J gene: TRBJ2-7
D gene: TRBD2
clone size: NA
V gene: TRBV19
CDR3 protein: CASSSAGVEQYF
CDR3 DNA: TGTGCCAGTAGTAGCGCGGGGGTAGAGCAGTACTTC